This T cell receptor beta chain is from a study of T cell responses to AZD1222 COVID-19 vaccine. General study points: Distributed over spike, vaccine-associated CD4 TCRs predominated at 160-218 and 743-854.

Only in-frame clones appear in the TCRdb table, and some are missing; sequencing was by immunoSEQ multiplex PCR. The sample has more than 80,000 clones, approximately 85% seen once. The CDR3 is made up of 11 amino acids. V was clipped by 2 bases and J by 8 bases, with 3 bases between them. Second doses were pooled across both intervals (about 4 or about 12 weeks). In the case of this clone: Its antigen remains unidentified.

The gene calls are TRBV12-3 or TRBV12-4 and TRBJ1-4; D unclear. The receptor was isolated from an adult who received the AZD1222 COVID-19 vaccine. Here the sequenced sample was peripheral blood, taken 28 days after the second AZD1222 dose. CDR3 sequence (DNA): TGTGCCAGCAGTTTAAGGGAAAAACTGTTTTTT. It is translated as CASSLREKLFF.